This T cell receptor beta chain comes out of a study of patients and donors after allogeneic stem cell transplantation (TCRdb year 2020). In this sample, this clonotype turned up many times. The antigen this receptor binds is unknown. The record has no base qualities; no much larger clone is one base away. CDR1 and CDR2 (SGHDT, YYEEEE) derive from the germline V gene. The junction carries 7 bases between V and J, which are trimmed by 4 bases and 0 bases respectively. The CDR3 numbers 13 residues from cysteine through phenylalanine. The only DNA kept is the CDR3, 39 bases in frame from the first base. Library preparation was by RT-PCR. Sequencer: NextSeq 550. TCRdb trimmed the raw reads at Q25, called clones with MiXCR and kept productive beta chains. Each CDR3 protein gets just one entry, which takes the most common genes and DNA from the rows behind it. The sample table records 70,000 or so distinct CDR3 sequences; more than 25% of these occur just once. The ten largest clones capture roughly 29% of the sample.

The sequencing input was blood, either unsorted or a sorted T cell fraction (not recorded which). This clonotype was obtained from a human donor who was either an allogeneic HSCT recipient or a stem cell or donor lymphocyte infusion donor (not recorded which). It is not recorded whose cells these are; they may come from a transplant donor. The rearrangement combines TRBV5-6 with TRBJ1-1; too little of a D gene remains to name it. This receptor carries the CDR3 CASSGVVNTEAFF. The sequenced DNA is TGTGCCAGCAGCGGGGTAGTGAACACTGAAGCTTTCTTT. The full variable domain, completed from the reference TRBV5-6 and TRBJ1-1 proteins outside the CDR3, reads DAGVTQSPTHLIKTRGQQVTLRCSPKSGHDTVSWYQQALGQGPQFIFQYYEEEERQRGNFPDRFSGHQFPNYSSELNVNALLLGDSALYLCASSGVVNTEAFFGQGTRLTVV.